The subject of this entry is one TCR beta chain. This sample is part of a study of blood T cell repertoires in COVID-19. Study summary: The study drew acute and convalescent COVID-19 samples from the United States, Italy and Spain. Nucleic acid was either cDNA or gDNA, and it came from T cells, B-cell-depleted T cells, or PBMCs.

How the authors handled the data: Counts of nucleated cells, estimated from reference gene primer amplification, were obtained. Produced via immunoSEQ multiplex PCR; TCRdb's table is partial and in-frame only. The V and J calls and clone size come from that table; D and trimming were worked out from the DNA. Among 200,000 or so clones listed, around 80% were seen once. The origin of this receptor is a woman in her sixties or seventies with acute or convalescent COVID-19. The sample was peripheral blood.

The CDR3 DNA reads TGTGCCAGCTCACCACCGTCAGGGGACGAGCAGTACTTC. Amino acids: CASSPPSGDEQYF. The chain uses TRBV18 and TRBJ2-7; TRBD1 is a possible D gene (6 bases). Trimming took 0 bases from V and 5 from J, leaving 8 bases between them. The germline V gene has CDR1 KGHSH and CDR2 LQKENI. This CDR3 is built from 13 residues.